One TCR beta chain is described in this entry. The record originates from a study of blood T cell repertoires in COVID-19. Background on the study: There were acute and convalescent COVID-19 samples, and they came from the United States, Italy and Spain.

Original analysis: The assay estimated nucleated cells by amplifying reference gene primers. Measured with immunoSEQ multiplex PCR; TCRdb has only the in-frame clones, and not every one. The D gene and trimming were derived from the DNA, and the V and J assignments and clone size from that table. The table has about 220,000 clones, roughly 80% seen once. Germline lookup yields CDR1 MNHEY and CDR2 SMNVEV (reference sequence). The V and J ends lost 4 bases and 7 bases, in that order; junction bases with no gene match: 12. CDR3 length: 15 residues. This clonotype was sampled from a woman in her 40s who had been exposed to COVID-19. Material: PBMCs or T cells enriched from blood (not recorded which). This rearrangement joins TRBV27 to TRBJ1-1, with 7 bases lining up with TRBD1. In nucleotides, the CDR3 is TGTGCCAGCAGTTCCACAGGGGAAGTTGGGGTTGAAGCTTTCTTT. Protein: CASSSTGEVGVEAFF.